The 28 T cell receptor beta chains below were found in one sample sequenced in a study of pediatric ulcerative colitis. Data came from immunoSEQ multiplex PCR; TCRdb stores just in-frame clones and leaves some out. The table has around 34,000 clones, roughly 81% seen once. Rectal tissue came from one to two pinch biopsies taken at colonoscopy. The sample was gut tissue. The receptors here all came from a boy aged 10-17 years with mild ulcerative colitis.

This rearrangement joins TRBV5-1 to TRBJ1-4, with D uncertain. Germline V gene sequence: CDR1 SGHRS, CDR2 YFSETQ. This CDR3 region has 13 residues. V lost 1 base and J 2 bases, leaving 3 bases between the germline ends. The CDR3 nucleotides read TGCGCCAGCAGCTTGTTGACTAATGAAAAACTGTTTTTT. Its translation: CASSLLTNEKLFF.

The genes are TRBV19 and TRBJ1-1, with D maybe TRBD1 (5 bases). Germline assignment: CDR1 LNHDA and CDR2 SQIVND (reference sequence). V was pared by 2 bases and J by 5 bases, with 6 bases between. CDR3 length equals 12 residues. Here the CDR3 reads CASSIPGTEAFF. The CDR3 nucleotides are TGTGCCAGTAGTATACCAGGGACTGAAGCTTTCTTT.

The V call is TRBV7-2, the J call TRBJ2-7; D may match TRBD1 or TRBD2 (7 bases each). In germline, CDR1 is SGHTA, CDR2 FQGNSA. Between the trimmed V and J ends, which lost 5 bases and 3 bases, there was a span of 11 bases. The length of the CDR3 is 13 residues. CDR3 DNA sequence: TGTGCCAGCAGCGGCAGGGGGGGCTACGAGCAGTACTTC. It is translated as CASSGRGGYEQYF.

The rearrangement links TRBV5-1 to TRBJ1-2; 7 bases are shared with TRBD1. The length of the CDR3 is 16 residues. V lost 3 bases, J lost 7 bases, and 15 bases stayed unmatched. CDR1 and CDR2 from the germline V gene are SGHRS and YFSETQ. In DNA, the CDR3 is TGCGCCAGCAGCTCGTCAACAGGGGCGCTGTTGGTTGGCTACACCTTC. It specifies CASSSSTGALLVGYTF.

The chain combines TRBV21-1 with TRBJ2-7; TRBD2, the table's D call, lacks a check against the DNA. TRBV21-1 is annotated as a pseudogene. There are 13 residues in the CDR3. CDR3 in DNA: TGTGCCAGCGGGGCGGGGGATTCCTACGAGCAGTACTTC. Amino acids: CASGAGDSYEQYF.

The CDR3 region has the DNA TGTGCCAGCAGTTACTCGAGGAACAACTACGAGCAGTACTTC. The encoded protein is CASSYSRNNYEQYF. V is TRBV6-6 and J is TRBJ2-7; D is uncertain. Germline lookup yields CDR1 MNHNY and CDR2 SVGAGI (reference sequence). V was cut by 0 bases and J by 3 bases, with 9 bases left in between. This CDR3 region has 14 residues.

CDR3 amino acids: CASSEGLAGGSEETQYF. The CDR3 DNA is TGCGCCAGCAGTGAAGGACTAGCGGGGGGGAGCGAGGAGACCCAGTACTTC. The V and J genes are TRBV10-2 and TRBJ2-5; 15 bases fit TRBD2. This CDR3 comprises 17 residues. The junction had 7 bases not matched to a gene; V was cut back by 3 bases and J by 5 bases. The germline gives CDR1 WSHSY, CDR2 SAAADI.

J is TRBJ2-5 and V is TRBV30; 7 bases map to TRBD2. There are 14 residues in the CDR3. With V trimmed by 3 bases and J by 2 bases, 6 bases remained unmatched. From germline, CDR1 is GTSNPN and CDR2 SVGIG (reference sequence). The CDR3 is CAWSVGGYQETQYF. CDR3 DNA sequence: TGTGCCTGGAGCGTCGGGGGGTATCAAGAGACCCAGTACTTC.

CDR3 loop: CASSATTSGETQYF. In DNA form, the CDR3 reads TGTGCCAGCAGCGCGACGACTAGCGGCGAGACCCAGTACTTC. This chain joins TRBV7-7 and TRBJ2-5; 9 bases fit TRBD2. The V and J ends lost 5 bases and 5 bases, in that order; junction bases with no gene match: 6. CDR1 and CDR2 (germline): SSHAT, FNYEAQ (reference sequence). The CDR3 loop spans 14 amino acids.

The chain uses TRBV20-1 and TRBJ1-2; no firm D call. The CDR3 runs to 11 residues. Deletions cut 2 bases from V and 3 bases from J, with 4 bases between. Germline V gives CDR1 DFQATT, CDR2 SNEGSKA (reference sequence). The CDR3 DNA reads as TGCAGTGCTAGACGGGACTATGGCTACACCTTC. Protein sequence: CSARRDYGYTF.

This chain connects TRBV7-2 to TRBJ1-2, with 7 bases lining up with TRBD1. The germline V gene encodes CDR1 SGHTA and CDR2 FQGNSA. Trimming removed 3 bases from V and 6 bases from J; junction bases left unmatched: 10. This CDR3 has 15 residues. CDR3 loop: CASSFKTGTRDGYTF. The DNA for the CDR3 is TGTGCCAGCAGCTTTAAGACAGGGACGCGTGATGGCTACACCTTC.

The chain employs TRBV29-1 and TRBJ2-7, with 8 bases aligning to TRBD1. CDR3 length equals 14 residues. CDR1 SQVTM and CDR2 ANQGSEA come from the germline V gene. V gave up 4 bases and J gave up 3 bases; unmatched junction bases: 8. The CDR3 DNA sequence: TGCAGCGTTGCCGGGACAGGACCGGTCTACGAGCAGTACTTC. This codes for CSVAGTGPVYEQYF.

The rearrangement uses TRBV30 and TRBJ2-7; 12 bases are shared with TRBD2. This CDR3 spans 15 amino acids. Germline CDR1 GTSNPN, CDR2 SVGIG (reference sequence). V dropped 5 bases and J dropped 2; count of bases not matched to a gene: 7. CDR3 sequence (DNA): TGTGCCTGGGCTAGCGGGGGGGCAAGGACCTACGAGCAGTACTTC. Protein sequence: CAWASGGARTYEQYF.

The J gene is TRBJ1-2, the V gene TRBV10-2, with 11 bases matching TRBD1. Trimming at V came to 2 bases and at J to 8 bases, leaving 7 bases not matched to a gene. This CDR3 is 15 amino acids long. Germline V gene lookup returns CDR1 WSHSY and CDR2 SAAADI. Written as DNA, the CDR3 is TGCGCCAGCAGTGAGCCGGGACAGGGGGTAGAGGGCTACACCTTC. This encodes CASSEPGQGVEGYTF.

The chain uses TRBV27 and TRBJ2-1, with 7 bases fitting TRBD1. CDR1 is MNHEY, CDR2 SMNVEV, per germline (reference sequence). The CDR3 runs to 13 residues. With 3 bases clipped from V and 7 bases from J, the junction kept 3 bases outside the gene matches. The CDR3 here is CASSFLQGNEQFF. The CDR3 nucleotides read TGTGCCAGCAGTTTTTTACAGGGGAATGAGCAGTTCTTC.

This chain links TRBV7-9 with TRBJ1-1, with D maybe TRBD1 (5 bases). Germline lookup yields CDR1 SEHNR and CDR2 FQNEAQ (reference sequence). V lost 3 bases, J lost 7 bases, and 18 bases lay in between. CDR3 length: 15 residues. CDR3 bases: TGTGCCAGCAGCTTGTATCCGGGCATGGGGGGTGAAGCTTTCTTT. It translates to CASSLYPGMGGEAFF.

V and J are TRBV5-1 and TRBJ1-2, with D possibly matching TRBD1 (6 bases). The germline V and J ends were trimmed by 3 bases and 3 bases, with 9 bases remaining between them. The CDR3 contains 13 residues. Germline V gene sequence: CDR1 SGHRS, CDR2 YFSETQ. The CDR3 DNA reads as TGCGCCAGCAGCTCCGGGACACACTATGGCTACACCTTC. Translation gives CASSSGTHYGYTF.

The V and J genes are TRBV7-9 and TRBJ2-5, with D perhaps TRBD2 (5 bases). The V gene's germline CDR1 is SEHNR and CDR2 FQNEAQ (reference sequence). The V gene lost 5 bases and the J gene lost 5 bases, with 18 bases spanning the gap. The CDR3 contains 15 residues. Written as DNA, the CDR3 is TGTGCCAGCAGCCCCGGGTCGGCCCGAGGGGAGACCCAGTACTTC. This translates into CASSPGSARGETQYF.

This rearrangement joins TRBV5-8 to TRBJ1-2; possibly TRBD1 for D (5 bases). The CDR3 totals 13 residues. V was cut by 3 bases and J by 4 bases, with 10 bases left in between. CDR1 is SGHTS and CDR2 is YDEGEE in the germline V gene. The CDR3 spells CASSYSGRYGYTF. The CDR3 region has the DNA TGTGCCAGCAGCTATTCGGGACGCTATGGCTACACCTTC.

This clone was detected only a few times. V is TRBV5-1 and J is TRBJ2-5; no firm D call. CDR1 and CDR2 (germline): SGHRS, YFSETQ. V lost 0 bases, J lost 3 bases, and 9 bases lay in between. The CDR3 contains 14 residues. The CDR3 DNA reads TGCGCCAGCAGCTTGGCCCTCTCTGAAGAGACCCAGTACTTC. Its protein product is CASSLALSEETQYF.

The rearrangement links TRBV2 to TRBJ2-4; no firm D call. Germline values: CDR1 SNHLY, CDR2 FYNNEI. V dropped 2 bases and J dropped 7 bases, with 0 bases sitting between them. The CDR3 extends over 10 amino acids. CDR3 sequence (DNA): TGTGCCAGCAGTGAAAACATTCAGTACTTC. This translates into CASSENIQYF.

As DNA, the CDR3 is TGTGCCAGCAGTGGACGGGACAGGAGCTCCTACGAGCAGTACTTC. Translated: CASSGRDRSSYEQYF. The chain is built from TRBV2 and TRBJ2-7, with 8 bases identical to TRBD1. The CDR3 runs to 15 residues. With 4 bases clipped from V and 0 bases from J, the junction kept 5 bases outside the gene matches. Germline V gene data show CDR1 as SNHLY and CDR2 as FYNNEI.

A single count supports this clone. The chain joins TRBV5-1 to TRBJ2-1; TRBD2 matches at 7 bases. Looked up from germline, CDR1 is SGHRS and CDR2 is YFSETQ. The CDR3 is 14 residues long. The trim removed 1 base at V and 7 bases at J, leaving 5 bases unmatched. In nucleotides, the CDR3 is TGCGCCAGCAGCTTGATGGCGGGGGAGAATGAGCAGTTCTTC. Protein sequence: CASSLMAGENEQFF.

V is TRBV5-5 and J is TRBJ1-2; weak D call: TRBD1 (5 bases). In germline, CDR1 is SGHKS, CDR2 YYEKEE (reference sequence). V shed 1 base and J shed 2 bases, with 6 bases lying between them. CDR3 length equals 13 residues. CDR3 sequence (DNA): TGTGCCAGCAGCTTGCGGGGGAACTATGGCTACACCTTC. Protein: CASSLRGNYGYTF.

The J gene is TRBJ1-2, the V gene TRBV27; D is perhaps TRBD1 (6 bases). This CDR3 is built from 13 residues. Germline assignment: CDR1 MNHEY and CDR2 SMNVEV (reference sequence). V was cut by 2 bases and J by 8 bases, with 12 bases left in between. The CDR3 spells CASSLGGASGYTF. The CDR3 DNA follows: TGTGCCAGCAGTTTAGGGGGCGCGTCCGGCTACACCTTC.

This clone was recorded a few times. The rearrangement uses TRBV11-3 and TRBJ1-6, with a tentative D call TRBD1 (6 bases). The CDR3 runs to 14 residues. V gave up 4 bases and J gave up 8 bases, with 12 bases separating them. CDR1 is SGHNT, CDR2 YENEEA, per germline. The CDR3 region is CASSSLGHHSPLHF. The CDR3 DNA follows: TGTGCCAGCAGCTCCTTGGGACACCATTCACCCCTCCACTTT. The full variable domain, completed using reference TRBV11-3 and TRBJ1-6, is EAGVVQSPRYKIIEKKQPVAFWCNPISGHNTLYWYLQNLGQGPELLIRYENEEAVDDSQLPKDRFSAERLKGVDSTLKIQPAELGDSAVYLCASSSLGHHSPLHFGNGTRLTVT.

The V and J genes are TRBV2 and TRBJ2-5; 8 bases are shared with TRBD2. Germline V lookup: CDR1 SNHLY, CDR2 FYNNEI. V was pared by 4 bases and J by 7 bases, with 5 bases of the junction left unmatched. CDR3 length: 13 amino acids. In DNA form, the CDR3 reads TGTGCCAGCAGTGGAAGCGGGGGTGGGACCCAGTACTTC. Encoded protein: CASSGSGGGTQYF.

The V gene is TRBV5-1, the J gene TRBJ1-2, with 8 bases that match TRBD1. V dropped 4 bases and J dropped 9; count of bases not matched to a gene: 11. CDR1 is SGHRS and CDR2 is YFSETQ in the germline V gene. CDR3 size: 14 residues. The CDR3 nucleotides are TGCGCCAGCAGCCGGGGACAGGCCGTTGGGAGCTACACCTTC. Protein sequence: CASSRGQAVGSYTF.